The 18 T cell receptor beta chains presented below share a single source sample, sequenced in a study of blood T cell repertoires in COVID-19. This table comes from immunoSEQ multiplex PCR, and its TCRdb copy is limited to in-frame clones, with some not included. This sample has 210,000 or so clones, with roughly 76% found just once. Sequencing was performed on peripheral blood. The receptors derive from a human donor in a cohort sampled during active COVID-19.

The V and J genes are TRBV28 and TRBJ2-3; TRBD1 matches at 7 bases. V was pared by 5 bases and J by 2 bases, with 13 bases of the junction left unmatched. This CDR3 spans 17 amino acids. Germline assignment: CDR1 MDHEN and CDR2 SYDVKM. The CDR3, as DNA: TGTGCCAGCAGTCTCCTTCCGGGACAGTTTTTCACAGATACGCAGTATTTT. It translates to CASSLLPGQFFTDTQYF. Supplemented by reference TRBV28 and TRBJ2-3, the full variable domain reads DVKVTQSSRYLVKRTGEKVFLECVQDMDHENMFWYRQDPGLGLRLIYFSYDVKMKEKGDIPEGYSVSREKKERFSLILESASTNQTSMYLCASSLLPGQFFTDTQYFGPGTRLTVL.

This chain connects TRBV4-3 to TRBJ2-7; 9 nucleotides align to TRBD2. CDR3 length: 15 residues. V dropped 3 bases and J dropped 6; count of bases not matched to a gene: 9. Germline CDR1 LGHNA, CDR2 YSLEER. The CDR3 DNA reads TGCGCCAGCAGCCAGCTGGCAGCGGGAGGCGTCGAGCAGTACTTC. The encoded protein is CASSQLAAGGVEQYF.

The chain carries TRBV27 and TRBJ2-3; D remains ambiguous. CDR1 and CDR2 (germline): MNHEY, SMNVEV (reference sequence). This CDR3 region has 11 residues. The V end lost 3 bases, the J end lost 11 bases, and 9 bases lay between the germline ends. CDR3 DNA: TGTGCCAGCAGTTTCCGCGCGCGGCAGTATTTT. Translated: CASSFRARQYF.

The CDR3 reads CASSPWTGTVGEAFF. For the CDR3, the DNA is TGCGCCAGCAGCCCCTGGACAGGGACCGTCGGGGAAGCTTTCTTT. The chain carries TRBV5-1 and TRBJ1-1, with 8 bases lining up with TRBD1. The germline V gene has CDR1 SGHRS and CDR2 YFSETQ. V lost 4 bases, J lost 8 bases, and 13 bases stayed unmatched. The CDR3 length is 15 residues.

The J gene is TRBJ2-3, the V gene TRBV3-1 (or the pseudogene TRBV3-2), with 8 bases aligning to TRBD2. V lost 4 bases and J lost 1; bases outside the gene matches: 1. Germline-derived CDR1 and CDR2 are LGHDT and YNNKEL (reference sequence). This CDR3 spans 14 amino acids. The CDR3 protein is CASSPAGGTDTQYF. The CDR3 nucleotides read TGTGCCAGCAGCCCAGCGGGGGGCACAGATACGCAGTATTTT.

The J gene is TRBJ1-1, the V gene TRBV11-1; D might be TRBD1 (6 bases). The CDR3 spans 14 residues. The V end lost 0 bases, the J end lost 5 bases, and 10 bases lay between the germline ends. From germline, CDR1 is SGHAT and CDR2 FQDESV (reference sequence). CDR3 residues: CASSLALTGTEAFF. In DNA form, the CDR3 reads TGTGCCAGCAGCTTAGCGCTAACAGGGACTGAAGCTTTCTTT.

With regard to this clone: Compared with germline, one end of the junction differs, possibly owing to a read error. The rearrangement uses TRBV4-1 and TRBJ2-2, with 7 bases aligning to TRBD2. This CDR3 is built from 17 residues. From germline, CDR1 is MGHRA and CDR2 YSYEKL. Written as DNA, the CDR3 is TGCGCCAGCAGCCAAGGCACGGGGGGTGGACTCACCCGGGAGCTGTTTTTT. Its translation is CASSQGTGGGLTRELFF.

Here the CDR3 reads CASSPLSRGGHEQYF. The CDR3 coding sequence is TGTGCCAGCTCACCACTCTCCAGGGGCGGCCACGAGCAGTACTTC. The V gene is TRBV18, the J gene TRBJ2-7; D may be TRBD1 (6 bases). This CDR3 region has 15 residues. V lost 1 base, J lost 5 bases, and 15 bases lay in between. Germline V lookup: CDR1 KGHSH, CDR2 LQKENI.

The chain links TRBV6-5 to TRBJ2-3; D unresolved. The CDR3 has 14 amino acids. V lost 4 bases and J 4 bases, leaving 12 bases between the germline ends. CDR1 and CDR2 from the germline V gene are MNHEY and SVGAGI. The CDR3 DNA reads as TGTGCCAGCAGTTGGAGACTCCCGGCAGATACGCAGTATTTT. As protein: CASSWRLPADTQYF.

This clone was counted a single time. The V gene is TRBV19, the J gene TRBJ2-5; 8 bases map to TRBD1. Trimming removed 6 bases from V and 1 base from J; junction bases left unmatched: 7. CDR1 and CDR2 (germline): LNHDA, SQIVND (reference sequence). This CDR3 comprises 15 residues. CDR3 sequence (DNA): TGTGCCAGTAGCCACGGACAGGGCTCCCAAGAGACCCAGTACTTC. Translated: CASSHGQGSQETQYF.

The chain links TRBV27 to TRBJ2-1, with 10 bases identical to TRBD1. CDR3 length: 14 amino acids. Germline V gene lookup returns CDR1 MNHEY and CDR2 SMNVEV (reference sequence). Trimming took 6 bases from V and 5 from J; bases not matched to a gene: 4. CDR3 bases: TGTGCCAGCAGCGACAGGGGGCATAACAATGAGCAGTTCTTC. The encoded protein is CASSDRGHNNEQFF.

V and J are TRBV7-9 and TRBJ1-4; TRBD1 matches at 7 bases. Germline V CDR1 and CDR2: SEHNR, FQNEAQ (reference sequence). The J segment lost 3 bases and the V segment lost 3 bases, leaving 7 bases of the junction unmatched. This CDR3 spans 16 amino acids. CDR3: CASSFRATGPNEKLFF. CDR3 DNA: TGTGCCAGCAGCTTTAGGGCGACAGGGCCTAATGAAAAACTGTTTTTT. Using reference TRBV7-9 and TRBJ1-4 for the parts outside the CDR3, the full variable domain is DTGVSQNPRHKITKRGQNVTFRCDPISEHNRLYWYRQTLGQGPEFLTYFQNEAQLEKSRLLSDRFSAERPKGSFSTLEIQRTEQGDSAMYLCASSFRATGPNEKLFFGSGTQLSVL.

Here the CDR3 reads CASSFSGRLNNEQFF. Here the CDR3 DNA reads TGTGCCAGCAGCTTTAGCGGGAGGTTGAACAATGAGCAGTTCTTC. The chain couples TRBV7-9 to TRBJ2-1; 10 bases align to TRBD2. Germline V gives CDR1 SEHNR, CDR2 FQNEAQ (reference sequence). Trimming removed 3 bases from V and 5 bases from J; junction bases left unmatched: 4. This CDR3 comprises 15 residues.

The CDR3, as DNA: TGTGCCAGCTTGGCGGGGTCTAATGAAAAACTGTTTTTT. Protein sequence: CASLAGSNEKLFF. This chain connects TRBV28 to TRBJ1-4; D is undetermined. The germline CDR1 and CDR2 sequences are MDHEN and SYDVKM. V was clipped by 8 bases and J by 3 bases, with 10 bases between them. The CDR3 extends over 13 amino acids.

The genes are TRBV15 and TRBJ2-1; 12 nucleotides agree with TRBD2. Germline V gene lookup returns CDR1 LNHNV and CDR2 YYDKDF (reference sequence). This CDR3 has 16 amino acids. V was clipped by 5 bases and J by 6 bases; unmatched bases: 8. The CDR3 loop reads CATSVRTSGDFNEQFF. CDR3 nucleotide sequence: TGTGCCACCAGCGTCCGGACTAGCGGGGACTTCAATGAGCAGTTCTTC.

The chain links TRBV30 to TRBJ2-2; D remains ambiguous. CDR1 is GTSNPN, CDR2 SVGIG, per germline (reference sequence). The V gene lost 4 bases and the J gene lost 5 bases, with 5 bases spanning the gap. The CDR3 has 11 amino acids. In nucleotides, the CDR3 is TGTGCCTGGACTTTTACCGGGGAGCTGTTTTTT. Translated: CAWTFTGELFF.

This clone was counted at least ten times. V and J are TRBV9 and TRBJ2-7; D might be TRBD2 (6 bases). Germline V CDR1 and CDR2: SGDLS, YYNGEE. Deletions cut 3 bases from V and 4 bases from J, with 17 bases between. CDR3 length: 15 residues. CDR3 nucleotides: TGTGCCAGCAGCGCCCCCGGGACTCCTTCTTACGAGCAGTACTTC. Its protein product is CASSAPGTPSYEQYF.

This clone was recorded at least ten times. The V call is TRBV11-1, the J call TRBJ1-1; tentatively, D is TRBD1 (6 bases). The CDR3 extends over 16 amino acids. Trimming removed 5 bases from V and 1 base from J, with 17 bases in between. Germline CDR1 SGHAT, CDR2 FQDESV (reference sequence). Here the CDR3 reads CASSRSSDRPNTEAFF. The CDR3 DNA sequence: TGTGCCAGCAGCCGGTCCTCCGACAGGCCGAACACTGAAGCTTTCTTT.